This T cell receptor beta chain was retrieved from a study of molecular identifiers for immune sequencing clone quantification. Study observations and caveats: Clones carrying above 20 RNA copies accounted for over 97% of effector molecules, under 1% in naive cells.

TCRdb called the PCR reads again in MiXCR, with one record for every CDR3 protein. This sample yields hundreds of thousands of distinct CDR3 sequences, of which about 25% are seen a single time; 0.6% to 0.9% belongs to the top ten. At least ten counts were recorded for this clonotype. No antigen is known for it. Deletions cut 6 bases from V and 2 bases from J, with 18 bases between. This CDR3 comprises 16 residues. CDR1 and CDR2 (germline): MNHNY, SVGAGI (reference sequence). The origin of this receptor is a human donor in good health. Some libraries in this study had Jurkat cell RNA spiked in. The V gene is TRBV6-6, the J gene TRBJ2-3; D might be TRBD2 (7 bases). The specimen sequenced was naive CD8+ T cells from blood, with Jurkat cell RNA spiked in. Indicated subset: FACS-sorted CD8+CD4-CCR7+CD45RA+ naive T cells. The CDR3 DNA reads TGTGCCAGCAGCCTACAGGGAGGGTCTTCCACAGATACGCAGTATTTT. This encodes CASSLQGGSSTDTQYF.